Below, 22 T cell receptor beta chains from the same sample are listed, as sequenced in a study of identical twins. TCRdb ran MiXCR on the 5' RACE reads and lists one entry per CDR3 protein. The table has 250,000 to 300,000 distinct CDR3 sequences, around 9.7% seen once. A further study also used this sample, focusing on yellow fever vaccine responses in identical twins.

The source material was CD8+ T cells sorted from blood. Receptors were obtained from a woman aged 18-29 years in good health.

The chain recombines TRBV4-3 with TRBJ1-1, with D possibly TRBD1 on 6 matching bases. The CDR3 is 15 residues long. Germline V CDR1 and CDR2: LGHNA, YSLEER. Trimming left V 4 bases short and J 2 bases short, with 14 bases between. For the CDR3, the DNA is TGCGCCAGCAGCCTGGCGAGGGGGGCCAACACTGAAGCTTTCTTT. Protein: CASSLARGANTEAFF.

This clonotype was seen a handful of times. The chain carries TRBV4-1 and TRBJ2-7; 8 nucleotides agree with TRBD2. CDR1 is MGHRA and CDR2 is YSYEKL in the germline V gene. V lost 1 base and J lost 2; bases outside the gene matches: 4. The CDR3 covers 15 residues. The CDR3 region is CASSQVGGGAYEQYF. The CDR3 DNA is TGCGCCAGCAGCCAAGTCGGGGGGGGCGCCTACGAGCAGTACTTC.

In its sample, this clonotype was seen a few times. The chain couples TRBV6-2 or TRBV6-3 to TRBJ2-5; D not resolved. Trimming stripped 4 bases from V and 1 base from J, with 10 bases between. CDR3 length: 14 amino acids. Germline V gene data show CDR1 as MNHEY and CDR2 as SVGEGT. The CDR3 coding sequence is TGTGCCAGCAGTTCGGCCAGAACCCAAGAGACCCAGTACTTC. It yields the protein CASSSARTQETQYF.

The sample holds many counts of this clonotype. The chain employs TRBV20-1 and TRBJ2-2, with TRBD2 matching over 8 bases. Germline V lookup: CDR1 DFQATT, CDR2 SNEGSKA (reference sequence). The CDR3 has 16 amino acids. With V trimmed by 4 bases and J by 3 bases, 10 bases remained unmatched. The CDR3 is CSAKTESGGHTGELFF. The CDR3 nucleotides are TGCAGTGCTAAAACAGAGAGCGGGGGTCACACCGGGGAGCTGTTTTTT.

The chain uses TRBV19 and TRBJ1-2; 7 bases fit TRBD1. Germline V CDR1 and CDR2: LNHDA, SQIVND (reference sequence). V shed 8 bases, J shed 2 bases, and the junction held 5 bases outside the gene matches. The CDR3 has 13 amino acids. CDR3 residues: CASRQGGNYGYTF. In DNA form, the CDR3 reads TGTGCCAGTCGACAAGGGGGCAACTATGGCTACACCTTC.

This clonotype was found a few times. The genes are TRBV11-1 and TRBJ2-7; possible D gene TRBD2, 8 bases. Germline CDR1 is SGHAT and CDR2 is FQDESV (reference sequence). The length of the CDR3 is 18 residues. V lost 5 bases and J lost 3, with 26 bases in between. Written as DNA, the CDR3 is TGTGCCAGCAGCCCCAGCACGCAGGCAGGGGGACTAGTCTACGAGCAGTACTTC. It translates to CASSPSTQAGGLVYEQYF.

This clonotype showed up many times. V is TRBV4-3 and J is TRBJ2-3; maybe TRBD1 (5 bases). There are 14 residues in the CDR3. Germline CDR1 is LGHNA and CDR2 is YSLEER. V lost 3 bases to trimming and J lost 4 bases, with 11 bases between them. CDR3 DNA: TGCGCCAGCAGCCAGGGGCCAGACGCAGATACGCAGTATTTT. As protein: CASSQGPDADTQYF.

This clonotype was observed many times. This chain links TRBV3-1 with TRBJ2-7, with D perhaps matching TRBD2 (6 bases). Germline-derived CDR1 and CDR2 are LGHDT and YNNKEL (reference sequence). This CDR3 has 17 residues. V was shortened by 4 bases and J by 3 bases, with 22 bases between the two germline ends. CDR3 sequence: CASSPRGSGSPLYEQYF. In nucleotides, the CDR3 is TGTGCCAGCAGCCCCCGGGGGTCGGGGTCCCCCCTCTACGAGCAGTACTTC.

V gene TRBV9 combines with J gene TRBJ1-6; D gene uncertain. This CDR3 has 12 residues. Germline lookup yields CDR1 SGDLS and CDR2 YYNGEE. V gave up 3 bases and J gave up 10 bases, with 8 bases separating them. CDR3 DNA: TGTGCCAGCAGCGGATCGTACTCACCCCTCCACTTT. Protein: CASSGSYSPLHF. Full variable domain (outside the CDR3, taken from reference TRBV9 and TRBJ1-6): DSGVTQTPKHLITATGQRVTLRCSPRSGDLSVYWYQQSLDQGLQFLIQYYNGEERAKGNILERFSAQQFPDLHSELNLSSLELGDSALYFCASSGSYSPLHFGNGTRLTVT.

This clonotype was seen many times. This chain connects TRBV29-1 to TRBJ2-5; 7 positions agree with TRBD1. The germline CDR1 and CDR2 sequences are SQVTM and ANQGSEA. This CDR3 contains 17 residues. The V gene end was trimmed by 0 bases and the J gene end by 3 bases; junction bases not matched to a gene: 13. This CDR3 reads CSVEDPDREDLEETQYF. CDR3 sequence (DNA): TGCAGCGTTGAAGATCCCGACAGGGAAGATTTAGAAGAGACCCAGTACTTC.

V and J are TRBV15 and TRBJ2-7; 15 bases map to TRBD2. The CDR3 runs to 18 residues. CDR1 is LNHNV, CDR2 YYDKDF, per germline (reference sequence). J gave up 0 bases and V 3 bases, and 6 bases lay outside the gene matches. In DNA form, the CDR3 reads TGTGCCACCAGCAGCGATGGGACTAGCGGGGGGTACTCCTACGAGCAGTACTTC. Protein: CATSSDGTSGGYSYEQYF.

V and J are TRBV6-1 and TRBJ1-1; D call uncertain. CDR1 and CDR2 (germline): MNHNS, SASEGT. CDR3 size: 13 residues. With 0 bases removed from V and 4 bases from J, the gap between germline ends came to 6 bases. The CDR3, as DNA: TGTGCCAGCAGTGAAGCAAGTATCACTGAAGCTTTCTTT. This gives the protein CASSEASITEAFF.

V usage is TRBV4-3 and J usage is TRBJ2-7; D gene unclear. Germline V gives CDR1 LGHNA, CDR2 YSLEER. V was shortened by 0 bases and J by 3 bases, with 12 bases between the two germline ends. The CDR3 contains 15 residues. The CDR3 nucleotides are TGCGCCAGCAGCCAAGACTCCTCGCTCCACTACGAGCAGTACTTC. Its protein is CASSQDSSLHYEQYF.

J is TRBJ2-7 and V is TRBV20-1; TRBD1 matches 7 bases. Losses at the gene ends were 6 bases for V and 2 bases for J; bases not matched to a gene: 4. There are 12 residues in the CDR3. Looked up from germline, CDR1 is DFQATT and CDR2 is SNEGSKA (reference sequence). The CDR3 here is CSAGQETYEQYF. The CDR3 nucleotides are TGCAGTGCCGGACAGGAGACCTACGAGCAGTACTTC.

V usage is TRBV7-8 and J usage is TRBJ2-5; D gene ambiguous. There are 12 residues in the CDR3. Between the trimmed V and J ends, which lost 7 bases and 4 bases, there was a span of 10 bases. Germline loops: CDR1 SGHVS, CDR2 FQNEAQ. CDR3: CASTLPPETQYF. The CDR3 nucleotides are TGTGCCAGCACCCTGCCCCCAGAGACCCAGTACTTC.

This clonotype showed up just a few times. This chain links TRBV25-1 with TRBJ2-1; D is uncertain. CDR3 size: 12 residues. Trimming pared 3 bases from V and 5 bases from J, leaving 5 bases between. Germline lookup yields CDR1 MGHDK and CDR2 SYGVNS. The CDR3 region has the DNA TGTGCCAGCAGTGACCTACACAATGAGCAGTTCTTC. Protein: CASSDLHNEQFF.

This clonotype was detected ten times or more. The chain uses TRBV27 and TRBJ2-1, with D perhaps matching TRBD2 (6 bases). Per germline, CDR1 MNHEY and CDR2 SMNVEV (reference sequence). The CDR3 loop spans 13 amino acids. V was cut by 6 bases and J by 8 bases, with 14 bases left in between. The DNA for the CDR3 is TGTGCCAGCAGGGCGGGATCCGAATATGAGCAGTTCTTC. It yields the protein CASRAGSEYEQFF.

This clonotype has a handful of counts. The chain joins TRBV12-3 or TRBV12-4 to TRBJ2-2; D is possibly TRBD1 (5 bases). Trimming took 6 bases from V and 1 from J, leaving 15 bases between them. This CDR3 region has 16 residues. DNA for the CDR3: TGTGCCAGCAGCCCAGCTTTTGACAGGAACACCGGGGAGCTGTTTTTT. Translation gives CASSPAFDRNTGELFF.

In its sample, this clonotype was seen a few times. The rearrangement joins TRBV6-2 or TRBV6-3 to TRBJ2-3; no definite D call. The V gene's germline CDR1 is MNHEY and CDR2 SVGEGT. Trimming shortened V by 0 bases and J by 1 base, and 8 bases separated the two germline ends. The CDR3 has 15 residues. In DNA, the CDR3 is TGTGCCAGCAGTTACTCGATCACAGGCACAGATACGCAGTATTTT. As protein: CASSYSITGTDTQYF.

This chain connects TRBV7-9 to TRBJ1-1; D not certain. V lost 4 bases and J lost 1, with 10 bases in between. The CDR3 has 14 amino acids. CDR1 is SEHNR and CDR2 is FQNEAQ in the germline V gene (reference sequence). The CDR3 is CASSSIQQNTEAFF. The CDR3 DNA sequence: TGTGCCAGCAGCTCCATACAGCAGAACACTGAAGCTTTCTTT.

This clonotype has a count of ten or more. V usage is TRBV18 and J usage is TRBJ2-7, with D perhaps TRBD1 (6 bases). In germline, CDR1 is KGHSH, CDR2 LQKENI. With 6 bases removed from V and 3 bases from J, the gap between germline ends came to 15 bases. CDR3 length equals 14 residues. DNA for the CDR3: TGTGCCAGCTCCCAGGGACATGAGGGCTACGAGCAGTACTTC. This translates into CASSQGHEGYEQYF. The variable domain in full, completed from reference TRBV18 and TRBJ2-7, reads NAGVMQNPRHLVRRRGQEARLRCSPMKGHSHVYWYRQLPEEGLKFMVYLQKENIIDESGMPKERFSAEFPKEGPSILRIQQVVRGDSAAYFCASSQGHEGYEQYFGPGTRLTVT.

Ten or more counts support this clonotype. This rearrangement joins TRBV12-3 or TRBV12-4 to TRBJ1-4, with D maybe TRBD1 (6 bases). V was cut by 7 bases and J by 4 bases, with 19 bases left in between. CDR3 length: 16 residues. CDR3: CASTEQGRGFNEKLFF. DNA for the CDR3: TGTGCCAGCACCGAACAGGGACGAGGGTTTAATGAAAAACTGTTTTTT.